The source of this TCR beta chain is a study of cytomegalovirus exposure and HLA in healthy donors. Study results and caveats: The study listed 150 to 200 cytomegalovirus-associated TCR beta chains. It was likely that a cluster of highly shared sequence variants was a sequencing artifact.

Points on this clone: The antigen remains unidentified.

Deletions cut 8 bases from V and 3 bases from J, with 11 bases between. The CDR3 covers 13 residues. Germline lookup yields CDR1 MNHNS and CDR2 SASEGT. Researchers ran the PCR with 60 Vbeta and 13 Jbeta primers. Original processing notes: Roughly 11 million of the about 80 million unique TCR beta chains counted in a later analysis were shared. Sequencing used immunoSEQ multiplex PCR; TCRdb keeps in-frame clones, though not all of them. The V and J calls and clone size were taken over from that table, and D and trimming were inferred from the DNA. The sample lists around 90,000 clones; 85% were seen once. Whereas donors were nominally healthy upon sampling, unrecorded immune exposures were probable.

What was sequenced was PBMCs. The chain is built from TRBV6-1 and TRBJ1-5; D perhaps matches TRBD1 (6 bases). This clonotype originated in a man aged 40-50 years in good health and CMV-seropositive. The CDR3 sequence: CASGQPINQPQHF. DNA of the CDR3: TGTGCCAGCGGACAGCCGATCAATCAGCCCCAGCATTTT.